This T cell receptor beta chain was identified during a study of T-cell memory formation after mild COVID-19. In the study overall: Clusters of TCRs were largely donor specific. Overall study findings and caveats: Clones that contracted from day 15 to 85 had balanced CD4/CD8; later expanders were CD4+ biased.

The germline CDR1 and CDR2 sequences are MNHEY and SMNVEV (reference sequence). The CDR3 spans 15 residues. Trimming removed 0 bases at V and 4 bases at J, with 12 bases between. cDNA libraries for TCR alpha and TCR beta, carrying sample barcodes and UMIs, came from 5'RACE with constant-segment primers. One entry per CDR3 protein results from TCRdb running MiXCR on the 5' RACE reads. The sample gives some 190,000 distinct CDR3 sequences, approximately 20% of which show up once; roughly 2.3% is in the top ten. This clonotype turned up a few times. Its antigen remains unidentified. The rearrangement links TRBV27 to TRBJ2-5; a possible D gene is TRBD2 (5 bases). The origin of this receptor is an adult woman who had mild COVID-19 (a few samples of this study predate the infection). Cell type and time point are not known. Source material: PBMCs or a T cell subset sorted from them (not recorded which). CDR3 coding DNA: TGTGCCAGCAGTTTATCGCGGGTGCCTCGAGAGACCCAGTACTTC. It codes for CASSLSRVPRETQYF.